A selection of T cell receptor beta chains follows, all from one sample in a study of blood T cells in healthy people across ages. TCRdb reprocessed the 5' RACE reads via MiXCR and lists one record per CDR3 protein. The sample lists over a million distinct CDR3 sequences, almost 25% occurring once. These data were likewise used in another study, on T cells of mothers and their children.

The sample taken for sequencing was blood. The receptors were gathered from a girl aged 2-10 years in good health. Each CDR3 is given with its conserved first and last residue. D genes are given only for firm matches. Size is omitted from some rows. Given values are once, few, many or a class for expanded clones.

-	TRBJ2-7	-	TRBV6-5	CASRPMGGSYEQYF
-	TRBJ2-3	-	TRBV28	CASKPSGTDTQYF
-	TRBJ2-6	-	TRBV6-2/TRBV6-3	CASSYRDGVPTSGANVLTF
TRBD1	TRBJ1-6	few	TRBV6-5	CASSNGQGQSPLHF
-	-	once	TRBV29-1	CSVVRAGNEYEQYF
-	TRBJ1-2	-	TRBV12-3/TRBV12-4	CASRRIGTSYGYTF
TRBD2	TRBJ2-2	-	TRBV6-2/TRBV6-3	CASSPGAGEGTGELFF
TRBD2	-	-	TRBV20-1	CSARLLAGIPNEQFF
-	TRBJ1-2	-	TRBV14	CAGSRHRVLEGYTF
TRBD2	TRBJ2-1	-	TRBV12-3/TRBV12-4	CASSPSGADNEQFF
TRBD1	TRBJ1-4	few	TRBV7-6	CASRFGPGQGNEKLFF
-	-	-	TRBV20-1	CSPWGTVQETQYF
TRBD1	TRBJ1-1	-	TRBV29-1	CSVGNTGVRIEAFF
-	TRBJ2-5	-	TRBV11-2	CASRLGRETQYF
-	TRBJ1-1	-	TRBV7-9	CASSPPPEAFF
TRBD1	TRBJ2-2	-	TRBV2	CASSAGGTVTGELFF
-	TRBJ1-2	-	TRBV5-1	CASSFGTVDGYTF
TRBD1	TRBJ1-1	-	TRBV12-5	CASGLRQGARGTEAFF
TRBD1	TRBJ1-4	-	TRBV7-9	CASSPKTGEKLFF
-	TRBJ1-6	-	TRBV11-2	CASSPGTLRLSSYNSPLHF
-	TRBJ2-7	-	TRBV20-1	CSASAVSYEQYF
-	-	-	TRBV6-5	CASSYGLYTDLDNEQFF
-	TRBJ2-1	-	TRBV6-4	CASSDLSGSYNEQFF
-	TRBJ2-1	-	TRBV6-1	CASSDTSTAYNEQFF
-	TRBJ1-4	few	TRBV7-9	CASSLFGRATNEKLFF
TRBD2	TRBJ2-1	-	TRBV6-5	CASSYAGGAYEQFF
TRBD2	TRBJ2-1	few	TRBV4-1	CASSQGDVAGWSWFEQFF
TRBD1	TRBJ1-2	-	TRBV12-3/TRBV12-4	CASSFGTANF
-	TRBJ2-5	-	TRBV5-1	CASSQGGAAMAQYF
TRBD1	TRBJ1-4	few	TRBV12-3/TRBV12-4	CASRFGTVEKLFF
TRBD2	TRBJ2-1	few	TRBV4-3	CASTLQVAGAYNEQFF
TRBD2	TRBJ2-5	few	TRBV7-2	CASSLVASGTQEQYF
TRBD1	TRBJ1-4	few	TRBV29-1	CSVVGTDLSIATNEKLFF
-	TRBJ2-1	many	TRBV7-2	CASSLRGGSYNEQFF
TRBD2	TRBJ2-3	-	TRBV4-3	CASSQDASGGRDTQYF
-	TRBJ2-2	-	TRBV3-1	CASSRPGWAGELFF
TRBD2	-	-	TRBV14	CASSQKGTRPDEQFF
TRBD1	TRBJ2-7	few	TRBV4-3	CASSLGQGDGYEQYF
-	TRBJ2-7	-	TRBV25-1	CATMDRGYEQYF
-	TRBJ2-1	-	TRBV21-1	CASRPGLAGGPQKSFSHNEQFF
TRBD2	TRBJ2-1	-	TRBV5-6	CASSYSSGRGAEQFF
-	TRBJ1-5	-	TRBV4-1	CASSQVSGANQPQHF
-	TRBJ1-2	few	TRBV3-1	CASSQVRSITF
TRBD2	TRBJ2-7	once	TRBV4-1	CASSQEMGLDYEQYF
TRBD1	TRBJ1-2	-	TRBV11-2	CASSQGTGRRTNYGYTF
TRBD1	TRBJ1-6	few	TRBV5-6	CASSLVRQGASPLHF
-	TRBJ2-3	few	TRBV6-5	CASSYSILNTQYF
-	TRBJ1-1	few	TRBV29-1	CSARDGYEEAFF
TRBD1	TRBJ2-5	-	TRBV7-9	CASSLQGSGETQYF
-	TRBJ2-5	-	TRBV6-2/TRBV6-3	CASSYLQRYETQYF
-	TRBJ1-2	-	TRBV11-2	CASSAWTADYTNGYTF
-	TRBJ2-7	-	TRBV16	CASGGPGRNYEQYF
TRBD2	TRBJ2-1	-	TRBV20-1	CSLLAVDNNEQFF
TRBD1	TRBJ2-7	-	TRBV20-1	CSAVTPGQGDSAEQYF
-	-	-	TRBV10-3	CAISAPQIPNEQFF
-	TRBJ1-3	once	TRBV3-1	CASSRVISRGGNTIYF
TRBD1	TRBJ1-1	few	TRBV29-1	CSVEGAWNTEAFF